The T cell receptor (beta chain) under discussion was sequenced for a study of radiotherapy plus CTLA-4 blockade in lung cancer. Study-wide context: Objective responses emerged in around a sixth of patients, and roughly 30% attained disease control. Whole-study findings and limits: In blood, tumor-derived TCR clones expanded after radiotherapy plus ipilimumab.

This CDR3 is built from 14 residues. Trimming took 3 bases from V and 8 from J, leaving 14 bases between them. Germline V lookup: CDR1 SGHRS, CDR2 YFSETQ. The data were produced by immunoSEQ multiplex PCR, yet TCRdb's version contains in-frame clones alone and is incomplete. The sample consists of some 100,000 clones, around 75% of them appearing once. In the case of this clone: Its specificity is not known.

The chain combines TRBV5-1 with TRBJ1-4, with D uncertain. The source material was peripheral blood, sampled from a patient treated with radiotherapy plus ipilimumab. This TCR was sampled from a human donor with non-small cell lung cancer who had a partial response to radiotherapy plus ipilimumab. In nucleotides, the CDR3 is TGCGCCAGCAGCTCGACGGACGAGGGAGAAAAACTGTTTTTT. Its translation: CASSSTDEGEKLFF. The full variable domain, rest sourced from reference TRBV5-1 and TRBJ1-4, is KAGVTQTPRYLIKTRGQQVTLSCSPISGHRSVSWYQQTPGQGLQFLFEYFSETQRNKGNFPGRFSGRQFSNSRSEMNVSTLELGDSALYLCASSSTDEGEKLFFGSGTQLSVL.